These 18 T cell receptor beta chains were sequenced from one sample in a study of T cells in Graves' hyperthyroidism and ophthalmopathy. It was RNA transcripts that yielded the amplified TCR beta CDR3 regions. Researchers ran a first-round RT-PCR on the TCR CDR3 using the HTBI primer set. TCRdb ran MiXCR on the multiplex PCR reads and lists one entry per CDR3 protein. The profile shows around 600,000 distinct CDR3 sequences, just under 45% of them singletons. The sequenced sample consisted of peripheral blood or thyroid tissue (not recorded which). Receptor source: an adult man with Graves' disease, either hyperthyroidism or ophthalmopathy (not recorded which).

Of note for this clonotype: The conserved closing phenylalanine or tryptophan is absent in this CDR3, likely reflecting a read error. It is unclear where the CDR3 begins or ends on the DNA, so no DNA is shown, and the CDR3 is as TCRdb lists it. The rearrangement joins TRBV2 to TRBJ1-6; the listed D gene, TRBD1, was not tested against the DNA. The CDR3 comprises 10 residues, both ends counted. The germline V gene encodes CDR1 SNHLY and CDR2 FYNNEI. The CDR3 protein is CASSGRQGPS.

The sample holds one count of this clonotype. The chain couples TRBV19 to TRBJ1-2; TRBD1 matches at 7 bases. V shed 7 bases and J 8 bases; nucleotides not matched to a gene: 4. Germline V gene sequence: CDR1 LNHDA, CDR2 SQIVND (reference sequence). The CDR3 loop spans 11 amino acids. CDR3 DNA: TGTGCCAGTACCGACAGGGACGGCTACACCTTC. Translated, it gives CASTDRDGYTF. The variable domain in full, completed from reference TRBV19 and TRBJ1-2, reads DGGITQSPKYLFRKEGQNVTLSCEQNLNHDAMYWYRQDPGQGLRLIYYSQIVNDFQKGDIAEGYSVSREKKESFPLTVTSAQKNPTAFYLCASTDRDGYTFGSGTRLTVV.

The rearrangement joins TRBV9 to TRBJ1-6; D unresolved. The CDR3 length is 18 residues. Germline loops: CDR1 SGDLS, CDR2 YYNGEE. V was clipped by 3 bases and J by 0 bases, with 16 bases between them. The CDR3 region is CASSAGPGDLSYNSPLHF. CDR3 nucleotides: TGTGCCAGCAGCGCCGGACCAGGCGATCTCTCCTATAATTCACCCCTCCACTTT.

Points on this clonotype: This may arise from a read error, as a much more abundant clone is one base away. The V call is TRBV20-1, the J call TRBJ2-7; TRBD2 aligns across 10 bases. V lost 5 bases, J lost 9 bases, and 7 bases stayed unmatched. This CDR3 contains 12 residues. The germline gives CDR1 DFQATT, CDR2 SNEGSKA (reference sequence). CDR3 bases: TGCAGTGCTTCACGGACTAGCGGTGGGCAGTACTTC. Amino acid sequence: CSASRTSGGQYF.

This clonotype appeared many times. V usage is TRBV9 and J usage is TRBJ2-7; TRBD2 might be the D (6 bases). CDR1 and CDR2 from the germline V gene are SGDLS and YYNGEE. CDR3 length equals 14 residues. V was cut by 0 bases and J by 0 bases, with 7 bases left in between. The CDR3 reads CASSVGGDSYEQYF. The CDR3 DNA reads TGTGCCAGCAGCGTAGGCGGGGACTCCTACGAGCAGTACTTC. Supplemented by reference TRBV9 and TRBJ2-7, the full variable domain reads DSGVTQTPKHLITATGQRVTLRCSPRSGDLSVYWYQQSLDQGLQFLIQYYNGEERAKGNILERFSAQQFPDLHSELNLSSLELGDSALYFCASSVGGDSYEQYFGPGTRLTVT.

Here the CDR3 reads CASRPGRDRGDYEQYF. DNA for the CDR3: TGTGCCAGCAGACCCGGCCGGGACAGGGGGGACTACGAGCAGTACTTC. J is TRBJ2-7 and V is TRBV7-8, with TRBD1 matching over 11 bases. The germline CDR1 and CDR2 sequences are SGHVS and FQNEAQ. The CDR3 covers 16 residues. The trim removed 6 bases at V and 3 bases at J, leaving 10 bases unmatched.

Concerning this clonotype: A much larger clone sits a single nucleotide away, making a read error possible. The conserved closing phenylalanine or tryptophan is absent in this CDR3, likely reflecting a read error. The V and J genes are TRBV5-1 and TRBJ1-6, with D hard to call. This CDR3 spans 14 amino acids. CDR1 and CDR2 (germline): SGHRS, YFSETQ. V was clipped by 4 bases and J by 7 bases, with 12 bases between them. The DNA of the CDR3 is TGCGCCAGCAGCACCCTAGGAGGCAATTCACCCCTCCACCTT. Protein product: CASSTLGGNSPLHL.

This clonotype was seen many times. This chain joins TRBV29-1 and TRBJ1-4; no reliable D call. Germline values: CDR1 SQVTM, CDR2 ANQGSEA. This CDR3 is built from 12 residues. V lost 5 bases to trimming and J lost 8 bases, with 12 bases between them. CDR3 nucleotide sequence: TGCAGCGTTTCAGAAAGGAACGAAAAACTGTTTTTT. As protein: CSVSERNEKLFF.

The genes are TRBV7-8 and TRBJ2-5, with D possibly being TRBD1 or TRBD2 (6 bases each). Germline CDR1 SGHVS, CDR2 FQNEAQ. V was clipped by 0 bases and J by 5 bases, with 22 bases between them. The CDR3 has 18 residues. The CDR3 sequence: CASSLARGARIDRETQYF. The CDR3 region has the DNA TGTGCCAGCAGCTTAGCAAGGGGGGCCCGGATAGATCGGGAGACCCAGTACTTC.

J is TRBJ1-4 and V is TRBV7-9, with D unclear. This CDR3 spans 14 amino acids. The V gene lost 4 bases and the J gene lost 5 bases, with 11 bases spanning the gap. Germline CDR1 and CDR2: SEHNR and FQNEAQ (reference sequence). The CDR3 nucleotides read TGTGCCAGCAGCTGGAGCCCTAGCAATGAAAAACTGTTTTTT. Translating gives CASSWSPSNEKLFF.

The CDR3 protein is CASSFLRGGYTF. CDR3 nucleotide sequence: TGTGCCAGCAGCTTTTTAAGGGGTGGCTACACCTTC. The chain joins TRBV5-6 to TRBJ1-2, with D perhaps matching TRBD1 (5 bases). The germline V gene has CDR1 SGHDT and CDR2 YYEEEE. Deletions cut 2 bases from V and 7 bases from J, with 9 bases between. The CDR3 consists of 12 residues.

CDR3 sequence: CASSLSGSSGANVLTF. Here the CDR3 DNA reads TGTGCCAGCAGCTTAAGCGGCAGCTCTGGGGCCAACGTCCTGACTTTC. J is TRBJ2-6 and V is TRBV7-9; D is perhaps TRBD2 (5 bases). The CDR3 is made up of 16 amino acids. V was cut by 2 bases and J by 0 bases, with 8 bases left in between. Germline V gives CDR1 SEHNR, CDR2 FQNEAQ (reference sequence).

There are many counts of this clonotype. The chain uses TRBV29-1 and TRBJ2-5, with D maybe TRBD1 (5 bases). CDR1 SQVTM and CDR2 ANQGSEA come from the germline V gene. This CDR3 is built from 12 residues. V lost 8 bases and J lost 0, with 10 bases in between. CDR3 nucleotide sequence: TGCAGCTTCAGCAGGGACCAAGAGACCCAGTACTTC. It is translated as CSFSRDQETQYF. The entire variable domain, with the rest obtained from reference TRBV29-1 and TRBJ2-5, is as follows: SAVISQKPSRDICQRGTSLTIQCQVDSQVTMMFWYRQQPGQSLTLIATANQGSEATYESGFVIDKFPISRPNLTFSTLTVSNMSPEDSSIYLCSFSRDQETQYFGPGTRLLVL.

The chain joins TRBV7-2 to TRBJ2-7; 7 bases agree with TRBD2. The CDR3 spans 14 residues. Trimming cost V 5 bases and J 5 bases; bases outside gene matches: 9. The germline V gene encodes CDR1 SGHTA and CDR2 FQGNSA. CDR3 coding DNA: TGTGCCAGCAGCGTTAGAAGCGGGATCGACGAGCAGTACTTC. Its translation is CASSVRSGIDEQYF.

This rearrangement joins TRBV29-1 to TRBJ1-1; 9 bases map to TRBD1. V lost 4 bases, J lost 4 bases, and 4 bases stayed unmatched. This CDR3 is built from 13 residues. Germline V gene lookup returns CDR1 SQVTM and CDR2 ANQGSEA. The CDR3 bases are TGCAGCGTTGTGGGGGACAGGGCCACTGAAGCTTTCTTT. Translating it yields CSVVGDRATEAFF.

This clonotype appeared many times. V usage is TRBV20-1 and J usage is TRBJ2-5, with TRBD2 matching over 7 bases. This CDR3 spans 16 amino acids. Germline CDR1 is DFQATT and CDR2 is SNEGSKA (reference sequence). V shed 0 bases, J shed 2 bases, and the junction held 9 bases outside the gene matches. CDR3 bases: TGCAGTGCTAGAGATGGGCAGCTAGCGGTACAAGAGACCCAGTACTTC. Amino acid sequence: CSARDGQLAVQETQYF.

The rearrangement links TRBV25-1 to TRBJ1-1; no clear D gene. This CDR3 has 10 residues. Per the germline V gene, CDR1 is MGHDK and CDR2 is SYGVNS. The CDR3, as DNA: TGTGCTAGAGTGAACACTGAAGCTTTCTTT. This codes for CARVNTEAFF.

The CDR3 is CASSEGGTGWTGEQYF. The CDR3 region has the DNA TGTGCCAGCAGTGAAGGAGGGACAGGGTGGACCGGGGAGCAGTACTTC. The rearrangement links TRBV2 to TRBJ2-7; 9 bases align to TRBD1. The CDR3 extends over 16 amino acids. Per the germline V gene, CDR1 is SNHLY and CDR2 is FYNNEI. V shed 1 base and J 7 bases; nucleotides not matched to a gene: 11.